The 6 T cell receptor beta chains given below trace back to one sample, sequenced in a study of Graves' ophthalmopathy and Graves' hyperthyroidism listed by TCRdb under 2018. Sequencer: Illumina HiSeq 2000. For repertoire sequencing, TCR beta CDR3 regions were amplified from RNA transcripts. HTBI primers and the Qiagen OneStep RT-PCR kit were used in a first-round RT-PCR, which was followed by a second-round multiplex PCR, size selection and purification. Using fastp trimming at Q25 and MiXCR clonotype assembly, TCRdb reanalyzed the public sequencing data and kept in-frame beta chains. All rows with the same CDR3 protein become a single entry with the most common DNA and genes. The sample table holds over a million distinct CDR3 sequences, of which about two fifths were seen once. The ten most abundant clones make up 11% of the sample. Material: peripheral blood or thyroid tissue (not recorded which). These receptors were collected from an adult man with Graves' hyperthyroidism.

This clonotype was seen a few times. The chain carries TRBV19 and TRBJ2-7; D might be TRBD2 (6 bases). The CDR3 has 15 amino acids. CDR1 and CDR2 (germline): LNHDA, SQIVND (reference sequence). V was clipped by 2 bases and J by 1 base, with 12 bases between them. The CDR3 DNA is TGTGCCAGTAGTATAAGATTTAGCGGATCCTACGAGCAGTACTTC. This encodes CASSIRFSGSYEQYF.

This clonotype was detected ten times or more. The chain is built from TRBV7-9 and TRBJ1-2; 12 positions agree with TRBD1. Germline V CDR1 and CDR2: SEHNR, FQNEAQ (reference sequence). The trim removed 4 bases at V and 1 base at J, leaving 7 bases unmatched. The CDR3 is 17 residues long. The CDR3 region has the DNA TGTGCCAGCAGCTCGGGACAGGGGGCGTTGGTTAACTATGGCTACACCTTC. Amino acid sequence: CASSSGQGALVNYGYTF.

This clonotype was found many times. The CDR3 here is CATSRDHKATNEKLFF. DNA for the CDR3: TGTGCCACCAGCAGAGATCACAAAGCAACTAATGAAAAACTGTTTTTT. The genes are TRBV15 and TRBJ1-4; D is unclear. V lost 0 bases and J 0 bases, leaving 8 bases between the germline ends. Germline V gives CDR1 LNHNV, CDR2 YYDKDF (reference sequence). CDR3 length: 16 amino acids.

The table lists this clonotype with many counts. CDR3 region: CASGRGGVGNEKLFF. The CDR3 nucleotides are TGTGCCAGCGGAAGAGGAGGGGTGGGTAATGAAAAACTGTTTTTT. The chain joins TRBV7-8 to TRBJ1-4; D is possibly TRBD1 (5 bases). From germline, CDR1 is SGHVS and CDR2 FQNEAQ. The CDR3 runs 15 residues. V was pared by 8 bases and J by 4 bases, with 17 bases between.

This clonotype was observed a few times. This chain uses TRBV24-1 with TRBJ2-2, with D possibly TRBD1 on 5 matching bases. Germline V lookup: CDR1 KGHDR, CDR2 SFDVKD. The CDR3 is made up of 18 amino acids. V shed 2 bases and J shed 4 bases, with 19 bases lying between them. The CDR3 bases are TGTGCCACCAGTGATTGGGTTCCAGGGAATGTTCCCACCGGGGAGCTGTTTTTT. Its translation is CATSDWVPGNVPTGELFF.

This clonotype has a count of ten or more. The chain employs TRBV7-2 and TRBJ2-7; 9 bases agree with TRBD2. Germline assignment: CDR1 SGHTA and CDR2 FQGNSA. Trimming took 2 bases from V and 3 from J; bases not matched to a gene: 11. The CDR3 extends over 17 amino acids. The CDR3 DNA reads as TGTGCCAGCAGCTTAATGATAGCGGGAGCCGCAAACTACGAGCAGTACTTC. Translation gives CASSLMIAGAANYEQYF.